One sample yielded the 18 T cell receptor beta chains listed below, sequenced in a study of radiotherapy plus CTLA-4 blockade in lung cancer. Clones were read by immunoSEQ multiplex PCR, and TCRdb kept only the in-frame ones, dropping some. The table includes 40,000 to 45,000 clones, 60% to 70% detected once. The input for sequencing was peripheral blood, taken from a patient treated with radiotherapy plus ipilimumab. Receptors were obtained from a human donor with non-small cell lung cancer who had a partial response to radiotherapy plus ipilimumab.

The CDR3 DNA follows: TGTGCCAGCAGTGAGTGGAGACAGTTTGATTCACCCCTCCACTTT. Its translation: CASSEWRQFDSPLHF. The chain recombines TRBV25-1 with TRBJ1-6; TRBD1 is a possible D gene (5 bases). The CDR3 is 15 residues long. The germline V gene encodes CDR1 MGHDK and CDR2 SYGVNS. Trimming took off 3 bases at V and 8 bases at J, with 14 bases between the two ends.

This chain uses TRBV7-2 with TRBJ1-3; a weak D match, TRBD1 (6 bases). Looked up from germline, CDR1 is SGHTA and CDR2 is FQGNSA. The germline V and J ends were trimmed by 1 base and 2 bases, with 9 bases remaining between them. This CDR3 has 15 amino acids. Here the CDR3 reads CASSLVSGAGNTIYF. The CDR3 DNA is TGTGCCAGCAGCTTAGTCTCAGGGGCTGGAAACACCATATATTTT.

This CDR3 is CASSPRAGGPSVNEQFF. The CDR3 DNA sequence: TGTGCCAGCTCACCAAGAGCGGGAGGGCCATCTGTGAATGAGCAGTTCTTC. This chain joins TRBV18 and TRBJ2-1; TRBD2 agrees at 10 bases. The CDR3 length is 17 residues. Trimming removed 2 bases from V and 7 bases from J; junction bases left unmatched: 11. The germline V gene has CDR1 KGHSH and CDR2 LQKENI.

This chain joins TRBV10-3 and TRBJ2-1; possibly TRBD1 for D (6 bases). Germline V gives CDR1 ENHRY, CDR2 SYGVKD. V lost 1 base and J 7 bases, leaving 8 bases between the germline ends. This CDR3 is built from 13 residues. The CDR3 nucleotides are TGTGCCATCAGTGAGTATAGGGGGAATGAGCAGTTCTTC. The encoded protein is CAISEYRGNEQFF.

The CDR3 DNA sequence: TGTGCCGTCGGGAGTCTGTGGGTCACAGATACGCAGTATTTT. Amino acids: CAVGSLWVTDTQYF. This chain connects TRBV19 to TRBJ2-3; maybe TRBD2 (6 bases). The germline V gene has CDR1 LNHDA and CDR2 SQIVND (reference sequence). V was clipped by 11 bases and J by 2 bases, with 17 bases between them. The CDR3 has 14 amino acids.

The V and J genes are TRBV9 and TRBJ2-7; no clear D. The V gene lost 0 bases and the J gene lost 3 bases, with 7 bases spanning the gap. Per germline, CDR1 SGDLS and CDR2 YYNGEE. CDR3 size: 13 residues. In DNA, the CDR3 is TGTGCCAGCAGCGTAGAAGAGGACTACGAGCAGTACTTC. Its protein product is CASSVEEDYEQYF.

This clone was counted ten times or more. This chain uses TRBV12-5 with TRBJ1-2; D gene ambiguous. CDR1 LGHNT and CDR2 FRNRAP come from the germline V gene. V lost 2 bases and J 9 bases, leaving 4 bases between the germline ends. The CDR3 spans 10 residues. The CDR3 nucleotides are TGTGCTAGTGGTTTGAGCAGCTACACCTTC. Amino acids: CASGLSSYTF.

The chain carries TRBV6-5 and TRBJ1-3, with 8 bases identical to TRBD1. Losses at the gene ends were 4 bases for V and 3 bases for J; bases not matched to a gene: 2. Germline V lookup: CDR1 MNHEY, CDR2 SVGAGI. The CDR3 spans 14 residues. The CDR3 nucleotides are TGTGCCAGCAGTTCAGGGGGCGATGGAAACACCATATATTTT. Protein: CASSSGGDGNTIYF.

This clone showed up just a few times. The genes are TRBV7-9 and TRBJ2-7; maybe TRBD1 (6 bases). V gave up 5 bases and J gave up 2 bases, with 10 bases separating them. This CDR3 comprises 13 residues. Per the germline V gene, CDR1 is SEHNR and CDR2 is FQNEAQ (reference sequence). CDR3 in amino acids: CASSHTGTYEQYF. CDR3 nucleotides: TGTGCCAGCAGCCATACAGGGACCTACGAGCAGTACTTC.

This clone occurred once. The gene calls are TRBV23-1 and TRBJ1-3, with 8 positions matching TRBD1. TRBV23-1 belongs to the ORF category, with a function that is uncertain. V lost 4 bases to trimming and J lost 2 bases; unmatched junction nucleotides: 13. The CDR3 covers 18 residues. The CDR3 DNA sequence: TGCGCCAGCAGTCGTCGCCTTTCTCAGGGGGCCGCTGGAAACACCATATATTTT. It specifies CASSRRLSQGAAGNTIYF.

This clone came up a few times. The chain carries TRBV4-3 and TRBJ1-3; no clear D gene. The CDR3 consists of 16 residues. Trimming shortened V by 0 bases and J by 3 bases, and 12 bases separated the two germline ends. Per germline, CDR1 LGHNA and CDR2 YSLEER. The CDR3 loop is CASSQDEEAYGNTIYF. The CDR3 DNA sequence: TGCGCCAGCAGCCAAGATGAGGAGGCGTATGGAAACACCATATATTTT.

The V and J genes are TRBV30 and TRBJ2-3; 14 nucleotides match TRBD2. V gave up 7 bases and J gave up 9 bases; unmatched junction bases: 12. The CDR3 sequence is 15 residues long. Germline CDR1 and CDR2: GTSNPN and SVGIG (reference sequence). CDR3 bases: TGTGCCTCTCCCACGACTAGCGGGGGGGCCGGGACGCAGTATTTT. Translation gives CASPTTSGGAGTQYF.

The chain links TRBV10-3 to TRBJ2-3, with 7 positions matching TRBD2. V gave up 10 bases and J gave up 6 bases; unmatched junction bases: 13. This CDR3 contains 14 residues. Germline V gives CDR1 ENHRY, CDR2 SYGVKD. CDR3: CASGTTLEVDTQYF. In DNA, the CDR3 is TGTGCCAGCGGGACTACCCTCGAGGTGGATACGCAGTATTTT.

CDR3 sequence: CASSVAYYNEQFF. The CDR3 DNA reads as TGCGCCAGCAGTGTAGCGTACTACAATGAGCAGTTCTTC. The genes are TRBV5-1 and TRBJ2-1; a possible D gene is TRBD2 (5 bases). The CDR3 contains 13 residues. Germline values: CDR1 SGHRS, CDR2 YFSETQ. V was clipped by 5 bases and J by 3 bases, with 9 bases between them.

The rearrangement links TRBV10-1 to TRBJ2-1, with D tentatively TRBD2 (6 bases). Germline V gene lookup returns CDR1 WNHNN and CDR2 SYGVQD (reference sequence). There are 13 residues in the CDR3. With 2 bases removed from V and 9 bases from J, the gap between germline ends came to 11 bases. CDR3 sequence: CASSERLDTEQFF. DNA for the CDR3: TGCGCCAGCAGTGAGAGACTAGACACTGAGCAGTTCTTC.

The rearrangement uses TRBV29-1 and TRBJ1-2, with 9 bases fitting TRBD1. The CDR3 consists of 14 residues. Germline V gene sequence: CDR1 SQVTM, CDR2 ANQGSEA. Trimming removed 0 bases from V and 6 bases from J; junction bases left unmatched: 5. This chain's CDR3 is CSVEDRGTGNGYTF. The DNA for the CDR3 is TGCAGCGTTGAAGATCGAGGGACAGGGAATGGCTACACCTTC.

The sample holds a few counts of this clone. The chain uses TRBV7-2 and TRBJ2-5; 10 nucleotides align to TRBD1. Germline V gives CDR1 SGHTA, CDR2 FQGNSA. V shed 6 bases and J 4 bases; nucleotides not matched to a gene: 2. CDR3 length: 13 amino acids. CDR3 nucleotides: TGTGCCAGCAGTTGGACAGGGGGAGAGACCCAGTACTTC. Translation: CASSWTGGETQYF. The whole variable domain, filled in from reference TRBV7-2 and TRBJ2-5, reads GAGVSQSPSNKVTEKGKDVELRCDPISGHTALYWYRQSLGQGLEFLIYFQGNSAPDKSGLPSDRFSAERTGGSVSTLTIQRTQQEDSAVYLCASSWTGGETQYFGPGTRLLVL.

Sample share makes this clone medium-sized. The chain uses TRBV7-2 and TRBJ1-4, with TRBD1 identical over 7 bases. The CDR3 consists of 13 residues. CDR1 SGHTA and CDR2 FQGNSA come from the germline V gene. V shed 5 bases, J shed 6 bases, and the junction held 3 bases outside the gene matches. This CDR3 reads CASSQGVDEKLFF. CDR3 bases: TGTGCCAGCAGCCAGGGGGTCGATGAAAAACTGTTTTTT.